These 9 T cell receptor beta chains share one sample of origin, sequenced in a study of shared clonotypes between healthy human individuals. TCRdb's copy holds only in-frame clones and misses some; the assay was immunoSEQ multiplex PCR. Of some 2,100,000 clones in the sample, 95% were seen once. The sequenced sample was naive CD4+ T cells sorted from blood. Regarding subset: CD45RA+ positively selected. The receptor source for this set is a man between 18 and 35 years old in good health.

V is TRBV4-1 and J is TRBJ2-1; 11 bases agree with TRBD2. CDR3 length: 16 amino acids. Germline trimming cut 4 bases from V and 4 bases from J; bases unmatched to any gene: 6. Germline-derived CDR1 and CDR2 are MGHRA and YSYEKL. The CDR3, as DNA: TGCGCCAGCAGCCCGAGCACTAGCGGGGGTTACAATGAGCAGTTCTTC. It translates to CASSPSTSGGYNEQFF.

The DNA of the CDR3 is TGTGCCTGGAGGAAGACCGGGAGTCCCTATAATTCACCCCTCCACTTT. Translation gives CAWRKTGSPYNSPLHF. This chain uses TRBV30 with TRBJ1-6; D is unresolved. Germline V gene data show CDR1 as GTSNPN and CDR2 as SVGIG (reference sequence). The ends were cut back, 3 bases at V and 2 bases at J, with 14 bases in the middle. The CDR3 is made up of 16 amino acids.

This chain connects TRBV2 to TRBJ2-7; D is ambiguous. Germline lookup yields CDR1 SNHLY and CDR2 FYNNEI. V was shortened by 10 bases and J by 1 base, with 8 bases between the two germline ends. This CDR3 has 11 residues. CDR3 in DNA: TGTGCCACCAAGATTTCCTACGAGCAGTACTTC. This gives the protein CATKISYEQYF.

Here the CDR3 DNA reads TGTGCCAGCAGCTTAGATTACGTGGACAATGAGCAGTTCTTC. This codes for CASSLDYVDNEQFF. J is TRBJ2-1 and V is TRBV7-6; D unresolved. Germline V CDR1 and CDR2: SGHVS, FNYEAQ. This CDR3 contains 14 residues. V was shortened by 1 base and J by 5 bases, with 9 bases between the two germline ends.

Regarding this clone: The same CDR3 arises from other DNA sequences in this sample as well. This rearrangement joins TRBV10-2 to TRBJ2-7; no firm D call. The V gene's germline CDR1 is WSHSY and CDR2 SAAADI. The CDR3 covers 12 residues. Trimming removed 3 bases at V and 2 bases at J, with 5 bases between. For the CDR3, the DNA is TGCGCCAGCAGTGAAGGCCCCTACGAGCAGTACTTC. Translating it yields CASSEGPYEQYF.

The chain employs TRBV4-3 and TRBJ2-1, with D maybe TRBD2 (6 bases). This CDR3 contains 16 residues. Per the germline V gene, CDR1 is LGHNA and CDR2 is YSLEER. Trimming took off 0 bases at V and 7 bases at J, with 16 bases between the two ends. CDR3 sequence: CASSQDPGVLGNEQFF. CDR3 coding DNA: TGCGCCAGCAGCCAAGACCCGGGAGTCTTGGGGAATGAGCAGTTCTTC.

The V call is TRBV5-1, the J call TRBJ1-4, with D unresolved. This CDR3 has 16 amino acids. V was clipped by 1 base and J by 0 bases, with 10 bases between them. CDR1 and CDR2 from the germline V gene are SGHRS and YFSETQ. CDR3 region: CASSLRTPATNEKLFF. In DNA, the CDR3 is TGCGCCAGCAGCTTGCGGACTCCCGCAACTAATGAAAAACTGTTTTTT.

The V gene is TRBV5-4, the J gene TRBJ1-3; 8 bases agree with TRBD1. The CDR3 is 14 amino acids. With V trimmed by 4 bases and J by 2 bases, 2 bases remained unmatched. Germline assignment: CDR1 SGHNT and CDR2 YYREEE (reference sequence). The chain's CDR3 is CASSQGQAGNTIYF. The CDR3 DNA reads TGTGCCAGCAGCCAGGGACAGGCTGGAAACACCATATATTTT.

As to this clone: The identical CDR3 is also encoded by other nucleotide sequences in the sample. The CDR3 bases are TGTGCCAGCAGCTCCTATAACACCGGGGAGCTGTTTTTT. Protein: CASSSYNTGELFF. The gene calls are TRBV7-2 and TRBJ2-2; D ambiguous. Germline V lookup: CDR1 SGHTA, CDR2 FQGNSA. The length of the CDR3 is 13 residues. Trimming stripped 4 bases from V and 2 bases from J, with 5 bases between.